The clone carrying this TCR beta chain was seen ten or more times. No antigen is known for it. The data originate from a study of T-cell reconstitution after alpha-beta-depleted transplantation in children. Germline lookup yields CDR1 SGHDN and CDR2 FVKESK. The CDR3 is 14 amino acids. V lost 4 bases to trimming and J lost 5 bases, with 14 bases between them. Study outcomes and limitations: The high TCRbeta diversity at day 60 in some patients came from surviving recipient T cells and thymic progenitors.

Unique molecular identifiers were used to barcode this TCRbeta library. Each CDR3 protein is one row after TCRdb ran MiXCR on the PCR reads. The sample holds 200,000 or so distinct CDR3 sequences; roughly 6% are singletons and the top ten take just over 4.5%. This TCR was sampled from a girl under two years old with combined immunodeficiency, due to receive a stem cell transplant. This specimen consisted of PBMCs, obtained before TCRalphabeta/CD19-depleted stem cell transplant. The chain combines TRBV14 with TRBJ2-5, with unresolved D. The CDR3 spells CASSLGWVQETQYF. Here the CDR3 DNA reads TGTGCCAGCAGCCTAGGTTGGGTTCAGGAGACCCAGTACTTC.